These T cell receptor beta chains were read from a single sample in a study of blood T cell repertoires in COVID-19. This table comes from immunoSEQ multiplex PCR, and its TCRdb copy is limited to in-frame clones, with some not included. Among approximately 200,000 clones listed, over 75% were seen once. The sequenced material came from PBMCs or T cells enriched from blood (not recorded which). The receptors were sampled from a woman in her late teens or twenties in a cohort exposed to, infected with or recovered from COVID-19 (not recorded which). Each CDR3 is given with its conserved first and last residue. The order of the fields is clone size, V gene, J gene, D gene, CDR3 protein, CDR3 DNA. A D gene is named only where the DNA matches it firmly. Clone size, where shown, is once, few, many, or a class for clones that have expanded.

-	TRBV29-1	TRBJ1-4	-	CSVSRVTNEKLFF	TGCAGCGTGAGTCGGGTAACTAATGAAAAACTGTTTTTT
-	TRBV11-2	TRBJ1-5	-	CASTQPSRGNQPQHF	TGTGCCAGCACCCAACCTTCTCGGGGCAATCAGCCCCAGCATTTT
-	TRBV19	TRBJ1-1	TRBD1	CASSIVRQGVATEAFF	TGTGCCAGTAGTATAGTGAGACAGGGAGTGGCCACTGAAGCTTTCTTT
-	TRBV5-1	TRBJ2-3	TRBD2	CASSPGAGGYTDTQYF	TGCGCCAGCAGCCCAGGGGCGGGAGGGTACACAGATACGCAGTATTTT
once	TRBV19	TRBJ1-2	-	CASSIGTALLNYTF	TGTGCCAGTAGTATAGGCACAGCCCTCCTCAACTACACCTTC
-	TRBV19	TRBJ2-7	TRBD1	CASRPTGTAIYEQYF	TGTGCCAGTAGGCCGACCGGGACAGCTATCTACGAGCAGTACTTC
-	TRBV6-2/TRBV6-3	TRBJ2-7	-	CASSFPNSYEQYF	TGTGCCAGCAGTTTTCCGAACAGCTACGAGCAGTACTTC
-	TRBV11-3	TRBJ2-5	TRBD2	CASSSTRTSGRGETQYF	TGTGCCAGCAGCTCGACCCGGACTAGCGGGAGAGGAGAGACCCAGTACTTC
-	TRBV28	TRBJ2-1	-	CASRSPSTRGDEQFF	TGTGCCAGCAGGTCCCCAAGCACCAGGGGTGATGAGCAGTTCTTC
-	TRBV9	TRBJ2-5	TRBD1	CASSVVAGGEGTQYF	TGTGCCAGCAGCGTAGTGGCAGGGGGCGAGGGGACCCAGTACTTC
once	TRBV29-1	TRBJ1-2	TRBD1	CSGTGTGGYGYTF	TGCAGCGGTACCGGGACAGGGGGCTATGGCTACACCTTC
once	TRBV14	TRBJ1-1	TRBD1	CASSQPGQVTEAFF	TGTGCCAGCAGCCAACCGGGACAGGTCACTGAAGCTTTCTTT
-	TRBV29-1	TRBJ1-4	-	CSVEGVVGQEGPTNEKLFF	TGCAGCGTTGAGGGCGTGGTGGGACAAGAGGGCCCTACTAATGAAAAACTGTTTTTT
-	TRBV1	TRBJ1-2	-	CTSSQDQGNYGYTF	TGCACCAGCAGCCAAGACCAGGGAAACTATGGCTACACCTTC
-	TRBV6-1	TRBJ1-5	-	CASSETNQPQHF	TGTGCCAGCAGTGAGACAAATCAGCCCCAGCATTTT
-	TRBV6-1	TRBJ1-5	-	CASSDILPQHF	TGTGCCAGCAGTGACATACTGCCCCAGCATTTT
-	TRBV14	TRBJ1-2	TRBD1	CASSRGQGDYGYTF	TGTGCCAGCAGCCGAGGACAGGGAGATTATGGCTACACCTTC
-	TRBV30	TRBJ1-1	-	CAWSPYGTEAFF	TGTGCCTGGTCCCCGTACGGCACTGAAGCTTTCTTT
-	TRBV2	TRBJ1-6	-	CASSGSRNEGDTASPLHF	TGTGCCAGCAGTGGATCCAGAAATGAAGGGGACACAGCTTCACCCCTCCACTTT
-	TRBV13	TRBJ2-1	-	CASRRGAATHSYNEQFF	TGTGCCAGCAGACGGGGGGCGGCGACTCACTCCTACAATGAGCAGTTCTTC
once	TRBV30	TRBJ2-3	-	CAWSVLTDTQYF	TGTGCCTGGAGTGTACTGACAGATACGCAGTATTTT
few	TRBV7-8	TRBJ1-2	TRBD1	CASSLVAGQPSGYTF	TGTGCCAGCAGCTTAGTGGCGGGACAGCCGTCTGGCTACACCTTC
-	TRBV7-6	TRBJ1-2	-	CASSLGQGGSYGYTF	TGTGCCAGCAGCTTAGGGCAGGGCGGTTCCTATGGCTACACCTTC
-	TRBV5-1	TRBJ1-1	TRBD1	CASSSGGMGTEAFF	TGCGCCAGCAGCTCAGGGGGCATGGGCACTGAAGCTTTCTTT
few	TRBV30	TRBJ1-1	-	CAWSPRDNTEAFF	TGTGCCTGGAGTCCACGGGATAACACTGAAGCTTTCTTT
-	TRBV9	TRBJ1-1	-	CASSVAGQVWEMNTEAFF	TGTGCCAGCAGCGTAGCCGGACAAGTTTGGGAAATGAACACTGAAGCTTTCTTT
-	TRBV10-3	TRBJ2-2	-	CAISERQLSNTGELFF	TGTGCCATCAGTGAGCGACAGTTATCGAACACCGGGGAGCTGTTTTTT
-	TRBV7-6	TRBJ2-6	TRBD1	CASSSTSPGTGPNHSGANVLTF	TGTGCCAGCAGCTCGACTAGTCCCGGGACAGGGCCCAACCACTCTGGGGCCAACGTCCTGACTTTC
-	TRBV27	TRBJ2-5	TRBD2	CASSPTWGGQETQYF	TGTGCCAGCAGTCCGACATGGGGGGGGCAAGAGACCCAGTACTTC
-	TRBV29-1	TRBJ1-4	TRBD1	CSVEGQGALDEKLFF	TGCAGCGTTGAAGGACAGGGGGCTTTGGATGAAAAACTGTTTTTT
-	TRBV19	TRBJ1-4	-	CASSSRGATNEKLFF	TGTGCCAGTAGTTCAAGAGGTGCAACTAATGAAAAACTGTTTTTT
-	TRBV5-1	TRBJ1-6	TRBD1	CASSLIPGQNSPLHF	TGCGCCAGCAGCTTGATTCCGGGACAGAATTCACCCCTCCACTTT
few	TRBV15	TRBJ2-7	-	CATTYGVLHYEQYF	TGTGCCACCACCTACGGGGTCCTCCACTACGAGCAGTACTTC
-	TRBV7-2	TRBJ2-2	TRBD2	CASSPNRTSWTGELFF	TGTGCCAGCAGCCCGAACCGGACTAGTTGGACCGGGGAGCTGTTTTTT
-	TRBV6-5	TRBJ2-7	TRBD1	CASSHGTGAFEQYF	TGTGCCAGCAGCCACGGGACAGGGGCTTTCGAGCAGTACTTC
-	TRBV27	TRBJ1-2	TRBD1	CASRQGVNYGYTF	TGTGCCAGCAGGCAGGGGGTCAACTATGGCTACACCTTC
-	TRBV5-6	TRBJ2-2	-	CASSLAGLASNTGELFF	TGTGCCAGCAGCTTGGCCGGGCTAGCCTCGAACACCGGGGAGCTGTTTTTT
-	TRBV6-5	TRBJ1-1	TRBD1	CASSLQGAWSTEAFF	TGTGCCAGCAGTCTACAGGGGGCCTGGAGCACTGAAGCTTTCTTT
-	TRBV7-9	TRBJ2-3	TRBD2	CASSTTSGGVGTDTQYF	TGTGCCAGCAGTACGACTAGCGGGGGGGTAGGAACAGATACGCAGTATTTT
-	TRBV3-1/TRBV3-2	TRBJ2-7	-	CASSQATYEQYF	TGTGCCAGCAGCCAGGCAACCTACGAGCAGTACTTC
-	TRBV7-9	TRBJ1-5	-	CASVGGVGDNQPQHF	TGTGCCAGCGTCGGGGGAGTGGGAGACAATCAGCCCCAGCATTTT
-	TRBV7-2	TRBJ1-2	-	CASSLEGSGLTYGYTF	TGTGCCAGCAGCCTAGAGGGTTCGGGACTGACCTATGGCTACACCTTC
-	TRBV5-1	TRBJ2-1	TRBD1	CASSPGTGSHEQFF	TGCGCCAGCAGCCCCGGGACAGGGTCCCATGAGCAGTTCTTC
-	TRBV12-3/TRBV12-4	TRBJ2-1	TRBD2	CASSHGRGGEQFF	TGTGCCAGCAGTCACGGGAGGGGTGGTGAGCAGTTCTTC
-	TRBV9	TRBJ2-3	TRBD2	CASSVEGGGAVDTQYF	TGTGCCAGCAGCGTAGAGGGCGGGGGGGCCGTGGATACGCAGTATTTT
-	TRBV5-1	TRBJ2-3	TRBD2	CASSGVGDYTDTQYF	TGCGCCAGCAGCGGGGTGGGGGACTACACAGATACGCAGTATTTT
-	TRBV5-8	TRBJ2-7	-	CASSLGQKFTYEQYF	TGTGCCAGCAGCTTGGGACAGAAATTTACCTACGAGCAGTACTTC
-	TRBV6-1	TRBJ1-1	TRBD1	CASSEGQGNTEAFF	TGTGCCAGCAGTGAGGGACAGGGGAACACTGAAGCTTTCTTT
-	TRBV27	TRBJ2-7	TRBD1	CASSLDRVPYEQYF	TGTGCCAGCAGTTTAGACAGGGTACCCTACGAGCAGTACTTC
once	TRBV2	TRBJ1-1	TRBD1	CASNRQGGGTEAFF	TGTGCCAGCAACAGACAGGGTGGAGGCACTGAAGCTTTCTTT
-	TRBV3-1/TRBV3-2	TRBJ2-6	-	CASSHPGTGANVLTF	TGTGCCAGCAGCCATCCAGGGACTGGGGCCAACGTCCTGACTTTC
-	TRBV7-3	TRBJ1-1	-	CASSPTLGGEAFF	TGTGCCAGCAGCCCGACCCTGGGGGGTGAAGCTTTCTTT